This T cell receptor (beta chain) is drawn from a study of early T cells in non-severe SARS-CoV-2 infection listed by TCRdb under 2021. Regarding the study in general: Bulk RNA from unsorted whole blood was used for TCR sequencing, so alpha and beta chains could not be paired. Results and caveats for the whole study, not just this receptor: VDJdb matching was skewed toward anti-spike CD8 responses and likely underestimated virus-specific expansions, missing private and CD4 specificities.

To prepare the library, 5' RACE was applied. The instrument was a NextSeq 500. In the TCR library protocol, unique molecular identifiers were attached to individual cDNA molecules to correct for PCR bias and sequencing error. Both TCR alpha and beta chains were sequenced, and tight co-correlation was observed between alpha and beta sequence abundances in each sample. The paper's data handling went like this. Decombinator V4 was used to annotate TCR sequences for V gene, J gene and CDR3. Expanded TCRs were defined as changing significantly between any two time points under a Poisson model with p below 0.0001. TCR abundances were normalised to the total number of TCRs sequenced per sample and expressed as counts per million. TRAV1-2 paired with TRAJ12, TRAJ20 or TRAJ33 defined MAIT TCRs, while TRAV10 paired with TRAJ18 defined iNKT TCRs. VDJdb, accessed 1 November 2021, was searched for CMV, EBV and SARS-CoV-2 annotated TCRs, with TCRs annotated for multiple antigens excluded. The public sequencing data were trimmed at Q25 with fastp and processed into clonotypes with MiXCR by TCRdb, which kept only in-frame beta chains. CDR3 protein sequences are deduplicated, and each keeps its most common genes and DNA. The V and J calls and clone size are TCRdb's, not the authors'. The sample has under 85,000 distinct CDR3 sequences on record, 5% of them singletons. About 7% of the sample belongs to the ten largest clones.

A case-control design nested within a healthcare worker cohort in London, UK, was used, with weekly nasopharyngeal swab PCR tests and blood sampling performed. Healthcare workers were enrolled in the week of the UK lockdown, from 23 to 31 March 2020, and were followed every week for up to 16 weeks. This clonotype was seen repeatedly, ten times or more. No cognate antigen has been identified for it. The input lacks base qualities; no much larger clone sits a single base away. After removal of 6 bases from V and 0 bases from J, the junction retains 4 bases not matched to a gene. In the germline V gene, CDR1 corresponds to SGHVS and CDR2 to FNYEAQ. The CDR3 runs 15 amino acids, cysteine and phenylalanine included. Only CDR3 DNA is held: 45 bases, read in frame from base 1.

The specimen comprised whole blood, sampled at baseline. The clonotype originates from an adult who was a healthcare worker with PCR-confirmed SARS-CoV-2 infection or an uninfected control (not recorded which). The rearrangement combines TRBV7-6 with TRBJ2-1; 8 bases in the middle match TRBD2. At the DNA level, the sequence is TGTGCCAGCAGTTCGCTAGCGGGCTCCTACAATGAGCAGTTCTTC. This is translated as CASSSLAGSYNEQFF.